The clone carrying this T cell receptor (beta chain) has just a few counts. Its antigen remains unidentified. This record comes from a study of beta chain features in type 1 diabetes. Study at large: Comparable age, gender and cell yields were observed in patients relative to healthy donors. Study-level findings and limits: Short templates might get an advantage during PCR, and this would be equal in patients and controls.

Expressed TCRB transcripts were sequenced, since all the RNA that had been isolated was reverse transcribed. Only in-frame clones appear in the TCRdb table, and some are missing; sequencing was by immunoSEQ multiplex PCR. The sample records 310,000 or so clones, roughly 8% being singletons. The V gene lost 4 bases and the J gene lost 5 bases, with 11 bases spanning the gap. This CDR3 has 13 amino acids. Germline V CDR1 and CDR2: KGHSH, LQKENI. Each donor gave one heparinised blood draw averaging around 120 mL. Sorting that relied on CD45RO/CCR7/CD25/CD127/CD95/CD27 yielded CD4+ naive, central memory, regulatory and stem cell-like memory cells.

This TCR came from a woman aged 18-35 years in good health. The V gene is TRBV18, the J gene TRBJ1-1; D is perhaps TRBD1 (6 bases). The material sequenced was central memory CD4+ T cells from blood. For the CDR3, the DNA is TGTGCCAGCTCACTGGACCAGGGGACTGAAGCTTTCTTT. It translates to CASSLDQGTEAFF. Full variable domain (remainder filled in from reference TRBV18 and TRBJ1-1): NAGVMQNPRHLVRRRGQEARLRCSPMKGHSHVYWYRQLPEEGLKFMVYLQKENIIDESGMPKERFSAEFPKEGPSILRIQQVVRGDSAAYFCASSLDQGTEAFFGQGTRLTVV.